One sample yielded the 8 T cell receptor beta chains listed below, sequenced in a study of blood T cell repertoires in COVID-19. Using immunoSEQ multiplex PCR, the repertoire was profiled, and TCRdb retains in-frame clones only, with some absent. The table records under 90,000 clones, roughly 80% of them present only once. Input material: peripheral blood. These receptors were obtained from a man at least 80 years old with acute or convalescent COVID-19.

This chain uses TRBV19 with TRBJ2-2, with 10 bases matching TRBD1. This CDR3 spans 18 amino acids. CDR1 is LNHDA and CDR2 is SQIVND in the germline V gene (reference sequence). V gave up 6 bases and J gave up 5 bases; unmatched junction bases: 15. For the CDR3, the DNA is TGTGCCAGTAGACTAAGGGACAGGGGATTTGCTAGGACCGGGGAGCTGTTTTTT. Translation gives CASRLRDRGFARTGELFF.

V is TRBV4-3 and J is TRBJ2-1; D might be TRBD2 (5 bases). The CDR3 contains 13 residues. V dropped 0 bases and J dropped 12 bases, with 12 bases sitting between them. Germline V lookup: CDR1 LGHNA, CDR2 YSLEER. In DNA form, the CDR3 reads TGCGCCAGCAGCCAAGATCGCAACCGGGGGCAGTTCTTC. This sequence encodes CASSQDRNRGQFF.

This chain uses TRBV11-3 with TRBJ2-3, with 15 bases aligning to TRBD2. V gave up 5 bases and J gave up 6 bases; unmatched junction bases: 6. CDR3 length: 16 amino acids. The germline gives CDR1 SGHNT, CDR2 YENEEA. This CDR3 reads CASSPGLAGGRDTQYF. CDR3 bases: TGTGCCAGCAGCCCCGGACTAGCGGGGGGGCGTGATACGCAGTATTTT.

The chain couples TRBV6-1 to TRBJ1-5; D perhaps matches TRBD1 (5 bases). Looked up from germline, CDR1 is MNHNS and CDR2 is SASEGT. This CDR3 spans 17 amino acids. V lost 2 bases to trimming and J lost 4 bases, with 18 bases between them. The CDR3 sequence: CASSESSSDILNQPQHF. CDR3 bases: TGTGCCAGCAGTGAAAGTTCTTCGGACATCCTAAATCAGCCCCAGCATTTT.

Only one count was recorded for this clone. The CDR3 DNA reads TGTGCCAGCAGTTTGGAGAGGGGGCGTACTGAAGCTTTCTTT. It is translated as CASSLERGRTEAFF. The gene calls are TRBV27 and TRBJ1-1, with TRBD1 identical over 7 bases. The CDR3 runs 14 residues. CDR1 is MNHEY, CDR2 SMNVEV, per germline (reference sequence). V shed 3 bases and J 5 bases; nucleotides not matched to a gene: 6.

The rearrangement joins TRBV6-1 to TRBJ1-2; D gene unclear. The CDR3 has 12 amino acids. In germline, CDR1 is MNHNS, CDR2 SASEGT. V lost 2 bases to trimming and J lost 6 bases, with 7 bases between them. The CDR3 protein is CASSEPNDGYTF. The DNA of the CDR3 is TGTGCCAGCAGTGAACCTAATGATGGCTACACCTTC.

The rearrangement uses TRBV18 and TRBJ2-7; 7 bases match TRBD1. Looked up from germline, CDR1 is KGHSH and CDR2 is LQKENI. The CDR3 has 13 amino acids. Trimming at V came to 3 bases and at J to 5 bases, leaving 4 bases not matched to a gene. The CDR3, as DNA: TGTGCCAGCTCACCCCTTGACAGGGACGAGCAGTACTTC. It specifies CASSPLDRDEQYF.

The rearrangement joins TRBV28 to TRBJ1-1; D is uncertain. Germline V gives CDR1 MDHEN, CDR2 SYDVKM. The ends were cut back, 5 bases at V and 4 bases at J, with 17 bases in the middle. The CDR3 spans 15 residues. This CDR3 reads CASSRAAGRGTEAFF. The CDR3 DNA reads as TGTGCCAGCAGTAGGGCGGCGGGAAGAGGCACTGAAGCTTTCTTT.